This entry concerns a single T cell receptor beta chain. The CDR3 is 15 residues long. The ends lost 5 bases at V and 2 bases at J; junction bases unmatched: 4. This entry belongs to a study of shared clonotypes between healthy human individuals. Original processing notes: ImmunoSEQ output lacked quality scores and full-length reads, limiting matched filtering. Measured with immunoSEQ multiplex PCR; TCRdb has only the in-frame clones, and not every one. The V and J calls and clone size were taken over from that table, and D and trimming were inferred from the DNA. Found here are 2.5 million or so clones, around 90% of them singletons; the top ten hold more than 0.12%.

Material: naive CD4+ T cells sorted from blood. Subset noted: CD45RA+ positively selected. The receptor's source is a man aged 18 to 30 in good health. This rearrangement joins TRBV5-3 to TRBJ2-2, with 9 bases fitting TRBD1. TRBV5-3 qualifies as an ORF whose function is uncertain. CDR3 loop: CARSFTGGNTGELFF. CDR3 DNA sequence: TGTGCCAGAAGTTTCACAGGGGGCAACACCGGGGAGCTGTTTTTT.